The rows below give T cell receptor beta chains drawn from one sample of a study of CD8 T cells in Susac syndrome. Using its own MiXCR run on the immunoSEQ multiplex PCR reads, TCRdb lists one record per CDR3 protein. The data contain about 150,000 distinct CDR3 sequences, roughly 94% of them seen just once; the ten biggest clones take up roughly 0.21%. Material: CD8+ T cells from PBMCs. These receptors came from a human donor with multiple sclerosis. The CDR3 runs from the conserved cysteine through the conserved F or W. The D gene is left open where the match is weak. Part of the rows lack a size; the others show once, few, many or a class for expanded clones.

length,size,V,J,D,DNA,CDR3
16,.,TRBV9,TRBJ2-3,.,TGTGCCAGCAGCGAGCCTCGGTCGGGGAGCACAGATACGCAGTATTTT,CASSEPRSGSTDTQYF
15,.,TRBV2,TRBJ2-5,.,TGTGCCAGCAGTCGAAGGGGAGAACCCAGAGAGACCCAGTACTTC,CASSRRGEPRETQYF
14,.,TRBV3-1,TRBJ2-3,.,TGTGCCAGCAGCCAAGAGTTCGGGGCAGATACGCAGTATTTT,CASSQEFGADTQYF
12,once,TRBV7-9,TRBJ1-2,.,TGTGCCAGCAGCTTAGACAGAGATGGCTACACCTTC,CASSLDRDGYTF
14,once,TRBV5-8,TRBJ2-1,TRBD2,TGTGCCAGCAGCTTGGGGCGGGGGGTCAATGAGCAGTTCTTC,CASSLGRGVNEQFF
14,few,TRBV13,TRBJ1-1,TRBD1,TGTGCCAGCCGAACAGGGGGCGCGAACACTGAAGCTTTCTTT,CASRTGGANTEAFF
12,few,TRBV29-1,TRBJ1-2,.,TGCAGCGTTGAATCCAAAGGCTATGGCTACACCTTC,CSVESKGYGYTF
11,.,TRBV12-3/TRBV12-4,TRBJ2-1,.,TGTGCCATCCCCTCCGGCAATGAGCAGTTCTTC,CAIPSGNEQFF
17,.,TRBV2,TRBJ2-3,.,TGTGCCAGCAGTGTTTCGCAGGGGACTGTCGGGACAGATACGCAGTATTTT,CASSVSQGTVGTDTQYF
15,once,TRBV20-1,TRBJ2-7,.,TGCAGTGCTAGGCGCCGCCGGGGGTCCTCCTACGAGCAGTACTTC,CSARRRRGSSYEQYF
14,once,TRBV6-2/TRBV6-3,TRBJ2-7,.,TGTGCCAGCAGTTACGGGGGGTACTCCTACGAGCAGTACTTC,CASSYGGYSYEQYF
11,.,TRBV20-1,TRBJ1-2,.,TGCAGTGCTAGAGATCCTCTTGGCTACACCTTC,CSARDPLGYTF
15,.,TRBV6-1,TRBJ1-3,TRBD1,TGTGCCAGCAAGGGGACAGGGGGCTTTGGAAACACCATATATTTT,CASKGTGGFGNTIYF
15,.,TRBV7-9,TRBJ2-7,.,TGTGCCAGCAGCTTACTTGGGGGATCCACCTACGAGCAGTACTTC,CASSLLGGSTYEQYF
16,.,TRBV29-1,TRBJ1-4,.,TGCAGCGTTGCCGCGGGAGGAGTAGGAACTAATGAAAAACTGTTTTTT,CSVAAGGVGTNEKLFF
18,once,TRBV10-3,TRBJ2-3,TRBD2,TGTGCCATCAGATCCGGGATAGCGGGCGGGCCGCCCACAGATACGCAGTATTTT,CAIRSGIAGGPPTDTQYF
17,.,TRBV7-8,TRBJ2-3,TRBD2,TGTGCCAGCTCCCCCGCTCTGGGCGGGGGGAGCACAGATACGCAGTATTTT,CASSPALGGGSTDTQYF
16,.,TRBV27,TRBJ2-6,.,TGTGCCAGCAGTACAGTGGGCGCCTCTGGGGCCAACGTCCTGACTTTC,CASSTVGASGANVLTF
12,.,TRBV23-1,TRBJ2-2,.,TGCGCCAGCGCACCTAACACCGGGGAGCTGTTTTTT,CASAPNTGELFF
16,once,TRBV14,TRBJ1-2,TRBD1,TGTGCCAGCAGCCAAGACCTGGGCGACAGGGACTATGGCTACACCTTC,CASSQDLGDRDYGYTF
15,.,TRBV20-1,TRBJ2-5,TRBD2,TGCAGTGCTAGAGAAGCGGGGAGGTCCCAAGAGACCCAGTACTTC,CSAREAGRSQETQYF